The rows below give T cell receptor beta chains drawn from one sample of a study of T cell responses to AZD1222 COVID-19 vaccine. Profiling relied on immunoSEQ multiplex PCR, and the TCRdb table lists in-frame clones only, not all of them. The sample has 150,000 to 250,000 clones; just over 90% are singletons. Sequenced here: peripheral blood, sampled 28 days after the second AZD1222 dose. The receptors here all came from an adult who received the AZD1222 COVID-19 vaccine. Both conserved end residues are part of each CDR3. A D gene is named only where the DNA matches it firmly. Size tells how often a clone was seen (once, few, many) or the class of an expanded clone, and some rows leave it out.

J,size,V,D,DNA,CDR3
TRBJ1-1,-,TRBV24-1,-,TGTGCCACCAGTGAAAAAGGACACGGAGAAGCTTTCTTT,CATSEKGHGEAFF
TRBJ2-5,-,TRBV5-4,-,TGTGCCAGCAGCCCCTTTACAGGGTCAGAGACCCAGTACTTC,CASSPFTGSETQYF
TRBJ1-1,-,TRBV19,-,TGTGCCAGTAGTATATGGATGCCTGAAGCTTTCTTT,CASSIWMPEAFF
TRBJ2-3,once,TRBV30,TRBD2,TGTGCCTGGAGTGTTAAAAGCGGGAGGATCCGAGATACGCAGTATTTT,CAWSVKSGRIRDTQYF
TRBJ2-7,-,TRBV30,-,TGTGCCTGGGGGGGCGGTGGTCGGAGCTCCTACGAGCAGTACTTC,CAWGGGGRSSYEQYF
TRBJ1-2,few,TRBV6-1,-,TGTGCCAGCAGTGAAGCGATGGGCGCGAGCTATGGCTACACCTTC,CASSEAMGASYGYTF
TRBJ2-2,-,TRBV14,-,TGTGCCAGCAGGACCGGCGATCCCATCGGCACCGGGGAGCTGTTTTTT,CASRTGDPIGTGELFF
TRBJ1-5,-,TRBV2,-,TGTGCCAGCGAAACAGGTACAAGGGGCAATCAGCCCCAGCATTTT,CASETGTRGNQPQHF
TRBJ1-5,few,TRBV4-1,-,TGCGCCAGCAGCCAATCGGGGGATCAGCCCCAGCATTTT,CASSQSGDQPQHF
TRBJ2-5,-,TRBV20-1,-,TGCAGTGGAGGGGAGCAAGAGACCCAGTACTTC,CSGGEQETQYF
TRBJ1-2,-,TRBV28,-,TGTGCCAGCAGCCTTACTGGGGCTCGCCAGGAGACCTATGGCTACACCTTC,CASSLTGARQETYGYTF
TRBJ2-2,-,TRBV30,-,TGTGCCTGGAGTGTGGGGCAGAGTGGGCCCGGGGAGCTGTTTTTT,CAWSVGQSGPGELFF
TRBJ2-7,-,TRBV15,-,TGTGCCACCAGCAGAGGGGGCGGGAACTCCTACGAGCAGTACTTC,CATSRGGGNSYEQYF
TRBJ1-5,-,TRBV19,-,TGTGCCAGTAGTATAGGGACAGATCAGCCCCAGCATTTT,CASSIGTDQPQHF
TRBJ1-6,-,TRBV14,-,TGTGCCAGCAGCCCGTCGGGGGTTGTGGGTCTCCACTTT,CASSPSGVVGLHF
TRBJ2-7,-,TRBV10-2,-,TGCGCCAGCGTTGACTTTCTCTACGAGCAGTACTTC,CASVDFLYEQYF
TRBJ1-2,-,TRBV3-1/TRBV3-2,TRBD1,TGTGCCAGCAGCCCCTGGGACAGGGGGCTCGGCTACACCTTC,CASSPWDRGLGYTF
TRBJ2-7,-,TRBV5-1,TRBD2,TGCGCCAGCAGCTTAATAGTAGCGGGGGGCTACGAGCAGTACTTC,CASSLIVAGGYEQYF
TRBJ2-1,-,TRBV12-5,-,TGTGCTAGTGGTTTGGGTGCTCCTGGAGGCTACAATGAGCAGTTCTTC,CASGLGAPGGYNEQFF
TRBJ1-5,-,TRBV27,-,TGTGCCAGCAGTCAATGGCCCAATCAGCCCCAGCATTTT,CASSQWPNQPQHF
TRBJ1-2,-,TRBV28,-,TGTGCCAGCAGCGAGGGAACCTATGGCTACACCTTC,CASSEGTYGYTF
TRBJ1-2,-,TRBV19,TRBD1,TGTGCCAGTACCCCACAGGGGGCGCCGGGTGGCTACACCTTC,CASTPQGAPGGYTF
TRBJ1-2,-,TRBV24-1,TRBD1,TGTGCCACCAGTGACTCGAGACAGGGGTCGATCTATGGCTACACCTTC,CATSDSRQGSIYGYTF